These 10 T cell receptor beta chains share one sample of origin, sequenced in a study of blood T cell repertoires in COVID-19. Clones were read by immunoSEQ multiplex PCR, and TCRdb kept only the in-frame ones, dropping some. The data show 99,000 or so clones, with about 80% seen just once and 15% to 20% held by the top ten. The sample consisted of peripheral blood. The receptors stem from a woman in her sixties or seventies with acute or convalescent COVID-19.

V usage is TRBV6-5 and J usage is TRBJ1-4; tentatively, D is TRBD1 (6 bases). The V gene's germline CDR1 is MNHEY and CDR2 SVGAGI. The CDR3 length is 15 residues. V lost 4 bases to trimming and J lost 8 bases, with 17 bases between them. CDR3 in amino acids: CASSSSLGASEKLFF. DNA for the CDR3: TGTGCCAGCAGTTCCTCGTTGGGGGCTAGCGAAAAACTGTTTTTT.

The genes are TRBV6-6 and TRBJ2-2; 10 nucleotides agree with TRBD1. CDR1 is MNHNY and CDR2 is SVGAGI in the germline V gene (reference sequence). This CDR3 comprises 17 residues. V trimming: 5 bases; J trimming: 0 bases; junction bases outside the gene matches: 6. Written as DNA, the CDR3 is TGTGCCAGCAGTCACGTAGGACAGGGGGCGAACACCGGGGAGCTGTTTTTT. Protein: CASSHVGQGANTGELFF.

This clone was seen a single time. The chain employs TRBV10-3 and TRBJ1-3; D is uncertain. Germline loops: CDR1 ENHRY, CDR2 SYGVKD. V lost 6 bases to trimming and J lost 6 bases, with 6 bases between them. The CDR3 is made up of 11 amino acids. The CDR3 DNA sequence: TGTGCCATCAGCGCGGAAAACACCATATATTTT. Encoded protein: CAISAENTIYF.

The chain links TRBV15 to TRBJ1-2, with unresolved D. V was cut by 0 bases and J by 0 bases, with 11 bases left in between. This CDR3 spans 16 amino acids. Germline CDR1 and CDR2: LNHNV and YYDKDF (reference sequence). CDR3 amino acids: CATSRDFRGTNYGYTF. The CDR3 region has the DNA TGTGCCACCAGCAGAGATTTTCGGGGAACTAACTATGGCTACACCTTC.

V gene TRBV29-1 combines with J gene TRBJ2-5; TRBD1 aligns across 11 bases. Per germline, CDR1 SQVTM and CDR2 ANQGSEA. The junction had 8 bases not matched to a gene; V was cut back by 0 bases and J by 5 bases. This CDR3 spans 16 amino acids. The CDR3: CSVEDLSGQGDETQYF. In nucleotides, the CDR3 is TGCAGCGTTGAAGACCTCTCGGGACAGGGGGACGAGACCCAGTACTTC.

A remark on this clone: This sample includes further DNA sequences coding for the same CDR3. The CDR3 here is CASSQALNSPLHF. In DNA form, the CDR3 reads TGCGCCAGCAGCCAAGCACTTAATTCACCCCTCCACTTT. The chain joins TRBV4-3 to TRBJ1-6; D call uncertain. Germline CDR1 and CDR2: LGHNA and YSLEER. With 1 base removed from V and 6 bases from J, the gap between germline ends came to 4 bases. The CDR3 consists of 13 residues.

This clone was recorded only once. The J gene is TRBJ1-4, the V gene TRBV5-1; 8 bases are shared with TRBD1. The CDR3 runs to 16 residues. The germline gives CDR1 SGHRS, CDR2 YFSETQ. The trim removed 4 bases at V and 0 bases at J, leaving 5 bases unmatched. CDR3 nucleotide sequence: TGCGCCAGCAGCCCTGGACAGGGTACAACTAATGAAAAACTGTTTTTT. Translation: CASSPGQGTTNEKLFF.

This rearrangement joins TRBV24-1 to TRBJ1-3; D gene ambiguous. The CDR3 consists of 14 residues. Trimming cost V 2 bases and J 4 bases, with 8 bases left between them. Germline V gene sequence: CDR1 KGHDR, CDR2 SFDVKD. The CDR3 DNA reads as TGTGCCACCAGTGATTCGCTCGGGGGAAACACCATATATTTT. Amino acids: CATSDSLGGNTIYF.

This clone showed up just once. The chain has TRBV3-1 (or the pseudogene TRBV3-2) and TRBJ2-5; the D gene is possibly TRBD1 (6 bases). CDR1 LGHDT and CDR2 YNNKEL come from the germline V gene (reference sequence). V lost 4 bases and J 2 bases, leaving 17 bases between the germline ends. The CDR3 spans 16 residues. The CDR3: CASSPRGSPNQETQYF. In nucleotides, the CDR3 is TGTGCCAGCAGCCCGAGGGGGAGTCCGAATCAAGAGACCCAGTACTTC.

Here the CDR3 reads CASSFTGQETQYF. CDR3 sequence (DNA): TGCGCCAGCAGCTTTACAGGCCAAGAGACCCAGTACTTC. The J gene is TRBJ2-5, the V gene TRBV5-1; D perhaps matches TRBD1 (5 bases). Germline CDR1 SGHRS, CDR2 YFSETQ. V lost 2 bases and J lost 1, with 6 bases in between. The CDR3 is 13 amino acids.